This T cell receptor beta chain was retrieved from a study of graft-versus-host responses after intestinal transplantation (dated by TCRdb to 2020 to 2023). Regarding the study in general: The transplants that recipients got were multivisceral, liver-intestinal, or isolated intestinal. Every recipient was given anti-thymocyte globulin induction, followed by roughly 3 years of maintenance tacrolimus and steroids. Bulk TCR-beta CDR3 sequencing was used to track graft-versus-host and host-versus-graft alloreactive T cell clones in the graft, circulation and bone marrow after intestinal transplantation. To identify alloreactive clones, pre-transplant mixed lymphocyte reaction products were sequenced and then compared with unstimulated pre-transplant donor and recipient T cells. A cohort of about 26 intestinal transplant recipients, including one retransplant, was enrolled, and a few patients lacking pretransplant specimens were excluded. Donor T cell macrochimerism was defined as a peak of at least 4% donor T cells among recipient peripheral blood mononuclear cells. Rather than being sequenced by the commercial service, samples from a few later patients were sequenced in-house on an Illumina MiSeq and processed with MiXCR. What the study reported, not specific to this receptor: GvH clones were detected in recipient bone marrow, and some of these GvH clones were observed earlier in ileal mucosa or blood, consistent with an intestinal mucosal origin. Patients with donor T cell macrochimerism had high GvH to HvG T cell clonal ratios in their allografts. Early after transplant, peak levels of circulating GvH clones were associated with declines in HvG clones. Conclusions were limited by the relatively low number and heterogeneity of intestinal transplant patients.

Comments on this clone: The target of this receptor is not known. Base qualities are missing; no much larger clone stands one base away.

The protocol used for the library was the immunoSEQ multiplex PCR assay. In most patients, genomic DNA was isolated using the Qiagen DNeasy Blood and Tissue Kit and sent frozen to Adaptive Biotechnologies for TCR sequencing. For most patients, high-throughput TCR-beta CDR3 sequencing of genomic DNA was performed by Adaptive Biotechnologies. The study's own analysis went as follows. TCR sequencing data for more than 15 patients were retrieved from Adaptive's ImmunoSEQ software; three other patients were processed with MiXCR and VDJtools. To correct CD4 versus CD8 sorting errors, any sequence found in both subsets at a frequency ratio below 5:1 was removed. CDR3 nucleotide sequences shared by donor and recipient were removed because the origin of these sequences could not be assigned. Alloreactive clones required at least 2-fold expansion over unstimulated cells and minimum CFSE-low frequency of 0.002% (template counts) or 0.001% (read counts). Clones detected in sequenced pre-transplant spleen, lymph node, or MLR CFSE-low populations of the donor or recipient were defined as mappable. The cumulative frequency of alloreactive clones was calculated as a percentage of all sequences, weighted by copy number. TCRdb retrieved this table from immuneACCESS and kept in-frame rearrangements only. Not all clones are present; in checked studies, unresolved V genes account for under half, and no reason is known for the remainder. The D gene and trimming were derived from the DNA, and the V and J assignments and clone size from that table. Recorded for this sample are 100,000 to 110,000 clones; roughly 90% of them occurred a single time. More than 0.75% of the sample rests with the top ten.

The sample's time point label, in plain terms: cells obtained before transplantation from donor or recipient. CD3+CD4+ and CD3+CD8+ populations were FACS-sorted from unstimulated pre-transplant donor and recipient cells taken from spleen or lymph nodes. From the germline V gene (reference sequence), CDR1 is GTSNPN and CDR2 is SVGIG. Relative to germline, V is 3 bases shorter and J is 6 bases shorter, with 17 bases between their ends. Including the terminal cysteine and phenylalanine, the CDR3 comprises 15 residues. Only the CDR3 part of the read is kept: 45 bases, read in frame from the first base. This sample comprised unstimulated CD4+ T cells sorted from spleen or lymph node cells, obtained before transplant. This receptor was identified in a human donor who was the organ donor for an intestinal transplant. The chain links TRBV30 with TRBJ2-2; a tentative D call is TRBD1 (5 bases match). The nucleotide sequence is given as TGTGCCTGGAGAAGTAGGGGCCTTATTTCCGGGGAGCTGTTTTTT. Its protein is CAWRSRGLISGELFF.